This TCR beta chain is from a study of T cells in Graves' hyperthyroidism and ophthalmopathy. V shed 6 bases, J shed 4 bases, and the junction held 16 bases outside the gene matches. The length of the CDR3 is 18 residues. Amplification yielded TCR beta CDR3 regions, with RNA transcripts as the source. During a first-round RT-PCR of the TCR CDR3, the HTBI primer set was used. TCRdb ran MiXCR on the multiplex PCR reads and lists one entry per CDR3 protein. The repertoire has hundreds of thousands of distinct CDR3 sequences, less than 25% of them found once; the top ten carry around a third. The clonotype was recovered from a man aged 25 to 40 with Graves' ophthalmopathy. J is TRBJ2-3 and V is TRBV12-3 or TRBV12-4, with 10 bases that match TRBD2. The material sequenced was blood. For the CDR3, the DNA is TGTGCCAGCAGATGGGGGGCTAGCGGGAGTCCGAGTGCAGATACGCAGTATTTT. Protein sequence: CASRWGASGSPSADTQYF.